These 2 T cell receptor beta chains were all obtained from the same sample, sequenced in a study of early T cells in non-severe SARS-CoV-2 infection. One entry per CDR3 protein results from TCRdb running MiXCR on the 5' RACE reads. Found here are fewer than 55,000 distinct CDR3 sequences, nearly 7.5% of them singletons; the top ten hold around 7.9%. Sequencing used whole blood. These receptors all stem from an adult who was a healthcare worker with PCR-confirmed SARS-CoV-2 infection or an uninfected control (not recorded which).

The chain combines TRBV18 with TRBJ1-5; D unclear. The V gene's germline CDR1 is KGHSH and CDR2 LQKENI. The CDR3 runs 13 residues. The germline V and J ends were trimmed by 5 bases and 0 bases, with 5 bases remaining between them. The CDR3 bases are TGTGCCAGCTCATTCGATAGCAATCAGCCCCAGCATTTT. Its translation is CASSFDSNQPQHF.

This clonotype was picked up many times. This chain joins TRBV11-2 and TRBJ2-5; D assignment may be TRBD1 or TRBD2 (5 bases each). Germline V CDR1 and CDR2: SGHAT, FQNNGV. The length of the CDR3 is 16 residues. Trimming shortened V by 0 bases and J by 4 bases, and 15 bases separated the two germline ends. The CDR3 bases are TGTGCCAGCAGCTTAGATCCCCGGGGACGGGGAGAGACCCAGTACTTC. Protein product: CASSLDPRGRGETQYF.